This T cell receptor (beta chain) was recovered during a study of cytomegalovirus exposure and HLA in healthy donors. Profiling relied on immunoSEQ multiplex PCR, and the TCRdb table lists in-frame clones only, not all of them. Of 200,000 to 250,000 clones listed, roughly 84% are singletons. Findings and caveats of the study: TCR clusters originating in the first cohort tended to co-occur in the roughly 110 validation repertoires, according to a later analysis. Both high specificity and high sensitivity reportedly marked the classifier's diagnosis of cytomegalovirus status.

CDR3 length: 17 residues. The V and J ends lost 0 bases and 0 bases, in that order; junction bases with no gene match: 5. The germline CDR1 and CDR2 sequences are MNHEY and SMNVEV (reference sequence). A single count supports this clone. Its antigen is currently unknown. The V and J genes are TRBV27 and TRBJ1-5, with 7 bases fitting TRBD1. This TCR was sampled from a woman in her late teens or twenties in good health and CMV-seropositive. Sequenced sample: PBMCs. In DNA form, the CDR3 reads TGTGCCAGCAGTTTATCGGGACAGCTATATAGCAATCAGCCCCAGCATTTT. This translates into CASSLSGQLYSNQPQHF.